The 3 T cell receptor beta chains reported below all come from one sample, sequenced in a study of T-cell reconstitution after alpha-beta-depleted transplantation in children. Preparing the TCRbeta library involved the use of unique molecular identifiers. TCRdb re-called the PCR reads through MiXCR, storing one row per CDR3 protein. Found here are some 180,000 distinct CDR3 sequences, 6.6% of them singletons; the top ten hold 5.5%. The material was PBMCs, obtained before TCRalphabeta/CD19-depleted stem cell transplant. These receptors were collected from a boy aged 2 to 9 with acute lymphoblastic leukemia, due to receive a stem cell transplant.

On this clonotype itself: The junction shows a germline mismatch at one end, possibly a read error. This chain connects TRBV5-1 to TRBJ2-4; 10 bases are a match to TRBD2. The CDR3 loop spans 13 amino acids. Germline CDR1 SGHRS, CDR2 YFSETQ. The CDR3 sequence: CASSFALAGVADF. The CDR3 region has the DNA TGCGCCAGCAGCTTCGCCCTAGCGGGGGTTGCGGACTTC.

This sequence joins TRBV28 and TRBJ2-3; 9 bases map to TRBD2. The CDR3 runs to 15 residues. The V segment lost 5 bases and the J segment 7 bases; nucleotides outside the gene matches: 10. Germline-derived CDR1 and CDR2 are MDHEN and SYDVKM. As DNA, the CDR3 is TGTGCCAGCAGTACTTGGGCGGGGGGGCTAAATACGCAGTATTTT. Amino acid sequence: CASSTWAGGLNTQYF.

This clonotype came up many times. The chain is built from TRBV4-2 and TRBJ1-5, with D tentatively TRBD1 (5 bases). CDR1 is LGHNA and CDR2 is YNFKEQ in the germline V gene. The CDR3 loop spans 13 amino acids. Trimming stripped 7 bases from V and 6 bases from J, with 13 bases between. CDR3 sequence (DNA): TGTGCCAGCACCCCGGGGGAGGGTCAGCCCCAGCATTTT. Translated, it gives CASTPGEGQPQHF.